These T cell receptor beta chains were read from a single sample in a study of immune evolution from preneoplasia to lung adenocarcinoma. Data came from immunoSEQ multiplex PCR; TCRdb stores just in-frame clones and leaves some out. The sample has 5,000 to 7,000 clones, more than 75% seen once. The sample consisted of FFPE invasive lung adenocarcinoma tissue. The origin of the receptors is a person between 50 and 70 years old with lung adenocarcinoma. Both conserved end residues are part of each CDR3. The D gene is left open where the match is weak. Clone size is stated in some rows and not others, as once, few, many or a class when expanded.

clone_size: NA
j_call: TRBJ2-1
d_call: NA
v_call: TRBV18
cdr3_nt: TGTGCCAGCTCGCTCCAGCGCCCACATAACTACAATGAGCAGTTCTTC
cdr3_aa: CASSLQRPHNYNEQFF

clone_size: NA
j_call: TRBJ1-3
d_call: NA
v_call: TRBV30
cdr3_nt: TGTGCCTGGAGCGCTCTCCGCTCTGGAAACACCATATATTTT
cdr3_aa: CAWSALRSGNTIYF

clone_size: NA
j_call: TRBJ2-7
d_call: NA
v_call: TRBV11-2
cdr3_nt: TGTGCCAGCAGTTTACAGGGATACGAGCAGTACTTC
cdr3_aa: CASSLQGYEQYF

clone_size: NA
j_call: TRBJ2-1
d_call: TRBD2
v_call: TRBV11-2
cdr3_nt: TGTGCCAGCAGTCCGGGACTAGCGACTCTAGGGGGGCAGTTCTTC
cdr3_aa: CASSPGLATLGGQFF

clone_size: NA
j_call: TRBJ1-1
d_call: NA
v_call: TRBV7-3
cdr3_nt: TGTGCCAGCAGCCCCGGGGGGGGCACTGAAGCTTTCTTT
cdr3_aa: CASSPGGGTEAFF

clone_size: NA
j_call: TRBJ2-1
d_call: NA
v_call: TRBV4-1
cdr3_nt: TGCGCCAGCAGCCAAGTAGCGAGCTCCTACAATGAGCAGTTCTTC
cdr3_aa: CASSQVASSYNEQFF

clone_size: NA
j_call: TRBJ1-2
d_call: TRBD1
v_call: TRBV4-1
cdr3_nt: TGCGCCAGCAGCCAAGATCTTTACAGGGGCAACTATGGCTACACCTTC
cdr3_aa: CASSQDLYRGNYGYTF

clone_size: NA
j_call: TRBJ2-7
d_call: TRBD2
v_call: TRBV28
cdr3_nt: TGTGCCAGCAGGGGGACTAGCACCTACGAGCAGTACTTC
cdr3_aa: CASRGTSTYEQYF

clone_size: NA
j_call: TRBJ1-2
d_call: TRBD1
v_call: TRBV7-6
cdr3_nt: TGTGCCAGCAGCCCCGACAGGGGTGGGTATGGCTACACCTTC
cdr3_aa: CASSPDRGGYGYTF

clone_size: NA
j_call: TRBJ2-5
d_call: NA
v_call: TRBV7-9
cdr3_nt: TGTGCCAGCAGCTTTTTTATGCCCCAAGAGACCCAGTACTTC
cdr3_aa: CASSFFMPQETQYF

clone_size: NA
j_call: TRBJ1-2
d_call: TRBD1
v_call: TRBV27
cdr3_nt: TGTGCCAGCAGTTCCCCGGGACAGGGGGGAATTGGCTACACCTTC
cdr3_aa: CASSSPGQGGIGYTF

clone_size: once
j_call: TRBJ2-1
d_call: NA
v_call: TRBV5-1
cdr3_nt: TGCGCCAGCAGCTCGGGAGGGGGCGCCTCCTACAATGAGCAGTTCTTC
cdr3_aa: CASSSGGGASYNEQFF

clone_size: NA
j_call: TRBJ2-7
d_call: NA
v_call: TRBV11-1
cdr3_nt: TGTGCCAGCAGCCCGCACGGACGGCCGAGCCCCGAGCAGTACTTC
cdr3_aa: CASSPHGRPSPEQYF

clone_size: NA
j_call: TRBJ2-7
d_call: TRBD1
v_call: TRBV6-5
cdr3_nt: TGTGCCAGCAGTTACTCACAGGGGGTCTACGAGCAGTACTTC
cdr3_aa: CASSYSQGVYEQYF

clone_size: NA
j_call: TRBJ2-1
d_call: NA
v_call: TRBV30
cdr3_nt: TGTGCCTCATATCTGGGCATAACCTACAATGAGCAGTTCTTC
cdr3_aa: CASYLGITYNEQFF

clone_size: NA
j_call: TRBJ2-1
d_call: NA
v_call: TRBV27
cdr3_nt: TGTGCCAGCAGTTTAACCCAGGGAAATGAGCAGTTCTTC
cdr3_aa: CASSLTQGNEQFF

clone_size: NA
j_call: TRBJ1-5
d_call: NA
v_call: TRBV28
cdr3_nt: NA
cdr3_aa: CASSVPPGSGNQPQHF

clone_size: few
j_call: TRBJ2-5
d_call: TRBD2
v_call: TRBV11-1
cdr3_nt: TGTGCCAGCAGCAAGGATTGGGGGGGGTACCAAGAGACCCAGTACTTC
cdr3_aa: CASSKDWGGYQETQYF

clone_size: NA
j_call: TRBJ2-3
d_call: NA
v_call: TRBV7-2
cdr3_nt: TGTGCCAGCAGCTTAGTTGGACCCTGGGGATATGAGGATACGCAGTATTTT
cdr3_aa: CASSLVGPWGYEDTQYF

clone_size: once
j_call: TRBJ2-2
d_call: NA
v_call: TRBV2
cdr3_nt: TGTGCCAGCAGCTGGAGACTAGGTCCTTGGAACGGGGAGCTGTTTTTT
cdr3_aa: CASSWRLGPWNGELFF

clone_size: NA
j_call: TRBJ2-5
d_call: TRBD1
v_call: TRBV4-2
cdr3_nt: TGTGCCAGCAGCCAAAAACAGGGGAAAGAGACCCAGTACTTC
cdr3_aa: CASSQKQGKETQYF

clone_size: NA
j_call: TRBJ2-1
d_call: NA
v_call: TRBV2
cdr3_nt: TGTGCCAGCAGTGACGTATACAATGAGCAGTTCTTC
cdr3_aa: CASSDVYNEQFF

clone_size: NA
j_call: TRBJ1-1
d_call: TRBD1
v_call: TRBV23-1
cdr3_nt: TGCGCCAGCAGTCACCACGACGGGACAGCTAACACTGAAGCTTTCTTT
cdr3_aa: CASSHHDGTANTEAFF

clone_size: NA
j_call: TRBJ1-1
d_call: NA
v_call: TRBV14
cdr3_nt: TGTGCCAGCAGCATTCGGGCTAACACTGAAGCTTTCTTT
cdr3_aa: CASSIRANTEAFF

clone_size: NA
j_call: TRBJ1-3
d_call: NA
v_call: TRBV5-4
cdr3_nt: TGTGCCAGCAGCGGGGGCGCTGGAAACACCATATATTTT
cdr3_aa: CASSGGAGNTIYF

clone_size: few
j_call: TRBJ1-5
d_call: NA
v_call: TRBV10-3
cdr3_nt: TGTGCCATAAGACGAGGGGAGGGCAATCAGCCCCAGCATTTT
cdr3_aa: CAIRRGEGNQPQHF

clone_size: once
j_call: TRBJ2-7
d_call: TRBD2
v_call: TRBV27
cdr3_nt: TGTGCCAGCAGTTTAAGCCCAGCGGGGACCTCCTACGAGCAGTACTTC
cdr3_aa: CASSLSPAGTSYEQYF

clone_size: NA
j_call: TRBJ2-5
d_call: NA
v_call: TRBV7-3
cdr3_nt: TGTGCCAGCAGCCCAACCGGGGAGACCCAGTACTTC
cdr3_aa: CASSPTGETQYF

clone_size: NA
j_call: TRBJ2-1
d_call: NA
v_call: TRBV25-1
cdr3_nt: TGTGCCAGCAGTGAAGACAGGAGGTTTGGCAATGAGCAGTTCTTC
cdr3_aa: CASSEDRRFGNEQFF

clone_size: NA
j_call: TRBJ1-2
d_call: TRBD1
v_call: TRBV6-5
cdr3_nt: TGTGCCAGCAGTAGGGGGACAGGGGGCATCGGCTACACCTTC
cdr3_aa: CASSRGTGGIGYTF

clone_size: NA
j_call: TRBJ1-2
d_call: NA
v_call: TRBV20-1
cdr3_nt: TGCAGTGCTAGGACACGCTATGGCTACACCTTC
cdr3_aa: CSARTRYGYTF